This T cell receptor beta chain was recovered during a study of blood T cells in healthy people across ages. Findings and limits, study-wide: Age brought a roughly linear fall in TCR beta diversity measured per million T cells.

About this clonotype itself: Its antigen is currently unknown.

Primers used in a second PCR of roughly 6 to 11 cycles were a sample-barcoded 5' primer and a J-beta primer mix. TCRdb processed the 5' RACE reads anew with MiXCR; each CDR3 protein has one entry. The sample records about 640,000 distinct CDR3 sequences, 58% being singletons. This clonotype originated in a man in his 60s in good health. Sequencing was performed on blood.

The chain's CDR3 is CAIKRGSYNEQFF. The CDR3 DNA reads TGTGCCATTAAAAGGGGATCCTACAATGAGCAGTTCTTC. The gene calls are TRBV10-3 and TRBJ2-1; D possibly corresponds to TRBD1 (5 bases). The V end lost 9 bases, the J end lost 1 base, and 10 bases lay between the germline ends. Germline CDR1 ENHRY, CDR2 SYGVKD. The CDR3 has 13 residues.